Following are 10 T cell receptor beta chains from one sample sequenced in a study of cytomegalovirus exposure and HLA in healthy donors. Both 60 Vbeta primers and 13 Jbeta primers went into the PCR. Generated by immunoSEQ multiplex PCR, the TCRdb table keeps only in-frame clones and is missing some. The sample lists about 88,000 clones, approximately 90% occurring once. Material for sequencing was PBMCs. The receptors derive from a man younger than 30 in good health and CMV-seronegative.

The chain links TRBV28 to TRBJ2-1, with D possibly matching TRBD1 (5 bases). The CDR3 runs 15 residues. V was clipped by 5 bases and J by 6 bases, with 17 bases between them. The germline V gene has CDR1 MDHEN and CDR2 SYDVKM. The CDR3 DNA follows: TGTGCCAGCAGTCCCACAGGTTTGGCCACCAATGAGCAGTTCTTC. It encodes CASSPTGLATNEQFF.

J is TRBJ2-7 and V is TRBV6-1; 7 positions agree with TRBD1. Germline V gene lookup returns CDR1 MNHNS and CDR2 SASEGT. Germline trimming cut 8 bases from V and 8 bases from J; bases unmatched to any gene: 15. The CDR3 runs to 14 residues. This chain's CDR3 is CASAGAGTVSKQYF. DNA of the CDR3: TGTGCCAGCGCAGGGGCCGGGACAGTCTCAAAGCAGTACTTC.

This clone has just one count. The chain has TRBV30 and TRBJ1-1; TRBD1 is a possible D gene (5 bases). The CDR3 has 14 residues. CDR1 and CDR2 (germline): GTSNPN, SVGIG (reference sequence). Trimming shortened V by 4 bases and J by 4 bases, and 16 bases separated the two germline ends. CDR3 loop: CAWNMYGGFTEAFF. The CDR3 DNA follows: TGTGCCTGGAACATGTACGGGGGGTTCACTGAAGCTTTCTTT. Combining the CDR3 with reference TRBV30 and TRBJ1-1 gives the whole variable domain SQTIHQWPATLVQPVGSPLSLECTVEGTSNPNLYWYRQAAGRGLQLLFYSVGIGQISSEVPQNLSASRPQDRQFILSSKKLLLSDSGFYLCAWNMYGGFTEAFFGQGTRLTVV.

The chain employs TRBV19 and TRBJ1-2; D is undetermined. CDR1 and CDR2 (germline): LNHDA, SQIVND (reference sequence). Trimming removed 3 bases from V and 2 bases from J, with 13 bases in between. The CDR3 covers 15 residues. The CDR3 bases are TGTGCCAGTAGTATCTCCAACAGAATAAACTATGGCTACACCTTC. This gives the protein CASSISNRINYGYTF.

This clone was seen only a few times. The chain uses TRBV7-2 and TRBJ2-2; 7 nucleotides match TRBD1. The CDR3 consists of 16 residues. Germline V gives CDR1 SGHTA, CDR2 FQGNSA. V lost 6 bases, J lost 4 bases, and 11 bases stayed unmatched. CDR3 sequence reads: CASRPTRDSSTGELFF. CDR3 bases: TGTGCCAGCAGACCGACCCGGGACAGCAGCACCGGGGAGCTGTTTTTT.

This chain connects TRBV5-1 to TRBJ2-1; D possibly corresponds to TRBD2 (5 bases). Between the trimmed V and J ends, which lost 3 bases and 6 bases, there was a span of 16 bases. CDR1 is SGHRS, CDR2 YFSETQ, per germline. The CDR3 length is 15 residues. The CDR3 protein is CASSSTGDSVNEQFF. The CDR3 region has the DNA TGCGCCAGCAGCTCCACCGGTGATAGCGTCAATGAGCAGTTCTTC.

The chain uses TRBV19 and TRBJ1-5, with TRBD1 matching over 7 bases. This CDR3 comprises 14 residues. The germline CDR1 and CDR2 sequences are LNHDA and SQIVND (reference sequence). V gave up 8 bases and J gave up 12 bases; unmatched junction bases: 16. CDR3 loop: CASAQTGALVRQHF. The CDR3 DNA follows: TGTGCCAGTGCCCAAACAGGGGCCCTGGTGCGCCAGCATTTT.

CDR3 nucleotides: TGTGCCAGCAGTGAAAAGGGGGGAGGGCGTTTGGATGAGCAGTTCTTC. It is translated as CASSEKGGGRLDEQFF. The rearrangement joins TRBV6-1 to TRBJ2-1, with D possibly being TRBD2 (7 bases). The germline V gene has CDR1 MNHNS and CDR2 SASEGT. V was clipped by 2 bases and J by 8 bases, with 19 bases between them. This CDR3 contains 16 residues.

This clone was seen a single time. The rearrangement uses TRBV5-1 and TRBJ2-7; tentative D call: TRBD1 (6 bases). V lost 0 bases and J lost 3, with 22 bases in between. The CDR3 consists of 18 residues. CDR1 is SGHRS, CDR2 YFSETQ, per germline. The CDR3 region has the DNA TGCGCCAGCAGCTTGGGTTTTGGTCGAACAGGGTCCCTCTACGAGCAGTACTTC. It translates to CASSLGFGRTGSLYEQYF. Supplemented by reference TRBV5-1 and TRBJ2-7, the full variable domain reads KAGVTQTPRYLIKTRGQQVTLSCSPISGHRSVSWYQQTPGQGLQFLFEYFSETQRNKGNFPGRFSGRQFSNSRSEMNVSTLELGDSALYLCASSLGFGRTGSLYEQYFGPGTRLTVT.

The sample holds a few counts of this clone. V is TRBV5-1 and J is TRBJ2-7; 9 nucleotides line up with TRBD2. V gave up 4 bases and J gave up 3 bases; unmatched junction bases: 8. Germline CDR1 SGHRS, CDR2 YFSETQ. This CDR3 is 15 amino acids long. The CDR3 DNA sequence: TGCGCCAGCAGCAAGTTAGCGGGAGTCAGCTACGAGCAGTACTTC. Residues: CASSKLAGVSYEQYF.